This T cell receptor (beta chain) appears in the sequencing data of a study of vaccination and CD4 T cells after COVID-19. Whole-study context: Median time from second vaccine dose to sampling was roughly 76 days (14 to 241).

The Oncomine TCR Beta short-read assay was applied to DNA of cultured CD4+ T cells. TCRdb processed the PCR reads anew with MiXCR; each CDR3 protein has one entry. The data hold 20,000 or so distinct CDR3 sequences, with over 50% observed a single time. The sample's treatment: roughly ten-day PBMC culture with coronavirus spike peptide pools or control peptides (ViraFEST assay). PBMCs were cultured at two million per well with roughly 10 IU/ml IL-2 and approximately 9.4 ug/ml peptide pools. In this sample, this clonotype turned up a few times. What it binds is not known. Germline loops: CDR1 MNHEY, CDR2 SVGEGT. V was clipped by 7 bases and J by 5 bases, with 17 bases between them. The CDR3 sequence is 14 residues long.

The chain couples TRBV6-2 or TRBV6-3 to TRBJ1-2; D is possibly TRBD1 (6 bases). Material for sequencing was CD4+ T cells from blood, cultured in vitro. The receptor was isolated from a human donor who had recovered from COVID-19. This CDR3 reads CASIPTGRPYGYTF. The CDR3 nucleotides read TGTGCCAGCATTCCTACAGGGCGTCCATATGGCTACACCTTC.